This note documents a single T cell receptor beta chain sequence. The antigen is undetermined. Time point described: pre-sensitization, week 0. Treatment in this sample: therapeutic diphenylcyclopropenone sensitization with weekly scalp DPC. This entry is derived from a study of human T cells and chemical hapten exposure. Study-level information: Donors were sensitized with 2% DPC on the upper inner arm. Minor volume differences among pooled libraries chiefly drove per-sample TCR yield variation.

Regarding the study as a whole: PT1 expanded TCR numbers tracked positively with patch test score.

In the original processing: Ranging from about 20,000 to 700,000, TCR counts per sample had a median value of approximately 95,000. TCRdb fed the RACE reads into MiXCR, producing one record per CDR3 protein. The V and J calls follow TCRdb's processing rather than the paper's. The data contain around 380,000 distinct CDR3 sequences, around 5.5% of them singletons. The TCR sequence derives from a young woman with alopecia areata. Some clones in this sample may be carry-over from other donors' samples. Source: whole blood, taken in connection with sensitization to the hapten diphenylcyclopropenone (DPC).

This chain's CDR3 is CASSLRYTYEQYF. DNA of the CDR3: TGTGCCAGCAGCTTACGGTACACCTACGAGCAGTACTTC. The chain joins TRBV7-2 to TRBJ2-7; no reliable D call. This CDR3 comprises 13 residues. Trimming took 2 bases from V and 2 from J, leaving 7 bases between them. CDR1 SGHTA and CDR2 FQGNSA come from the germline V gene.